Included here is one T cell receptor beta chain sequence, with context. The target antigen is unknown. The data were taken from a study of cytomegalovirus exposure and HLA in healthy donors. General study points: Cytomegalovirus status, reportedly, was diagnosed with high specificity and sensitivity by the classifier.

The protocol was immunoSEQ multiplex PCR, while the TCRdb copy is restricted to in-frame clones and leaves out a portion. The sample includes over 150,000 clones, around 85% seen only once; the top ten take roughly 15%. The germline V and J ends were trimmed by 0 bases and 6 bases, with 9 bases remaining between them. This CDR3 has 13 residues. CDR1 and CDR2 from the germline V gene are SGDLS and YYNGEE. The TCR sequence derives from a man aged 18 to 29 in good health and CMV-seropositive. Sequences were obtained from PBMCs. V is TRBV9 and J is TRBJ1-1; D possibly corresponds to TRBD1 (5 bases). This CDR3 is CASSVVGGAEAFF. As DNA, the CDR3 is TGTGCCAGCAGCGTAGTGGGGGGGGCTGAAGCTTTCTTT.